This paragraph reports one T cell receptor (beta chain). The source of the sample is a study of blood T cell repertoires in COVID-19. Study-wide context: Spain, Italy and the United States supplied samples that represented acute and convalescent COVID-19. The cDNA or gDNA used as material had been derived from T cells, B-cell-depleted T cells, or PBMCs.

Sequenced by immunoSEQ multiplex PCR; TCRdb stores in-frame clones only, minus some. The sample lists hundreds of thousands of clones, approximately 88% occurring once. Germline CDR1 is SGHNT and CDR2 is YENEEA. There are 15 residues in the CDR3. V shed 4 bases and J 3 bases; nucleotides not matched to a gene: 2. Recruited during active infection, patients (from Seattle) were subsequently followed longitudinally. V gene TRBV11-3 combines with J gene TRBJ2-2; the match to TRBD1 covers 10 bases. This sequence was found in a woman in her forties or fifties with COVID-19, enrolled during active disease. The sample consisted of peripheral blood. The DNA of the CDR3 is TGTGCCAGCAGCTCGACAGGGGGCGACACCGGGGAGCTGTTTTTT. Protein sequence: CASSSTGGDTGELFF. The full variable domain, in which reference TRBV11-3 and TRBJ2-2 provide the parts outside the CDR3, is EAGVVQSPRYKIIEKKQPVAFWCNPISGHNTLYWYLQNLGQGPELLIRYENEEAVDDSQLPKDRFSAERLKGVDSTLKIQPAELGDSAVYLCASSSTGGDTGELFFGEGSRLTVL.